Listed below are T cell receptor beta chains from one sample, sequenced in a study of blood T cells in healthy people across ages. From the 5' RACE reads, TCRdb called clonotypes with MiXCR, one entry per CDR3 protein. The sample shows hundreds of thousands of distinct CDR3 sequences, under 70% of them seen only once. Sequencing was done on a sample of blood. These receptors were obtained from a man between 60 and 75 years old in good health. Each CDR3 is given with its conserved first and last residue. The order of the fields is V gene, clone size, D gene, J gene, CDR3 protein, CDR3 DNA. The D gene is left open where the match is weak. Only some rows state a clone size, as once, few, many or a class for expanded clones.

>TRBV4-2|.|TRBD2|TRBJ2-3
CASSQGTSGASDTQYF
TGTGCCAGCAGCCAAGGGACTAGCGGAGCCTCAGATACGCAGTATTTT
>TRBV7-9|.|TRBD1|TRBJ2-5
CASSLDRGRIQETQYF
TGTGCCAGCAGCTTGGACAGGGGGCGAATCCAAGAGACCCAGTACTTC
>TRBV7-2|.|.|TRBJ2-3
CASSFLLGGPYGGDTQYF
TGTGCCAGCAGCTTTCTTCTCGGGGGCCCGTATGGGGGAGATACGCAGTATTTT
>TRBV27|.|.|TRBJ2-7
CASSNGPEVTYEQYF
TGTGCCAGCAGTAACGGACCTGAGGTCACCTACGAGCAGTACTTC
>TRBV10-3|.|.|TRBJ2-2
CAISRDYPGGELFF
TGTGCCATCAGTAGAGACTACCCCGGCGGGGAGCTGTTTTTT
>TRBV3-1|.|.|TRBJ2-3
CASSQDRAEGSTDTQYF
TGTGCCAGCAGCCAAGACCGAGCGGAGGGGAGCACAGATACGCAGTATTTT
>TRBV20-1|.|TRBD2|TRBJ2-3
CSASPMVAGVTDTQYF
TGCAGTGCTAGCCCCATGGTAGCGGGGGTCACAGATACGCAGTATTTT
>TRBV9|few|TRBD2|TRBJ2-7
CASSVGTSSEQYF
TGTGCCAGCAGCGTGGGGACTAGCTCCGAGCAGTACTTC
>TRBV12-3/TRBV12-4|few|.|TRBJ2-7
CASSSRAPISYEQYF
TGTGCCAGCAGTTCCAGGGCACCAATCTCCTACGAGCAGTACTTC
>TRBV21-1|few|.|TRBJ2-7
CASSRRTVPVYEQYF
TGTGCCAGCAGCAGACGGACTGTACCCGTCTACGAGCAGTACTTC
>TRBV3-1|.|TRBD1|TRBJ2-5
CASSRQPGQGQQYF
TGTGCCAGCAGCCGACAACCGGGACAGGGACAGCAGTACTTC
>TRBV7-8|.|TRBD1|TRBJ2-2
CASSLGQGAGTGELFF
TGTGCCAGCAGCTTAGGACAGGGGGCGGGCACCGGGGAGCTGTTTTTT
>TRBV3-1|.|.|TRBJ2-1
CASSPLPGGGSYNEQFF
TGTGCCAGCAGCCCACTTCCAGGGGGGGGTTCCTACAATGAGCAGTTCTTC
>TRBV6-2/TRBV6-3|.|.|TRBJ2-7
CASSYSRAGYEQYF
TGTGCCAGCAGTTACTCGAGGGCAGGGTACGAGCAGTACTTC
>TRBV20-1|.|TRBD1|TRBJ2-5
CSAQGQAGETQYF
TGCAGTGCTCAGGGACAGGCTGGAGAGACCCAGTACTTC
>TRBV6-1|few|.|TRBJ2-1
CASSERQYNEQFF
TGTGCCAGCAGTGAAAGGCAGTACAATGAGCAGTTCTTC
>TRBV27|once|TRBD1|TRBJ1-5
CASMDRGQPQHF
TGTGCCAGTATGGACAGGGGCCAGCCCCAGCATTTT
>TRBV7-2|.|TRBD1|TRBJ2-1
CASSSDRGFYNEQFF
TGTGCCAGCAGCTCGGACAGGGGGTTCTACAATGAGCAGTTCTTC
>TRBV10-3|.|.|TRBJ1-5
CAISEWGPGNQPQHF
TGTGCCATCAGTGAATGGGGACCGGGCAATCAGCCCCAGCATTTT
>TRBV29-1|.|TRBD1|TRBJ1-1
CSVNGTGDPNTEAFF
TGCAGCGTGAACGGGACAGGGGATCCGAACACTGAAGCTTTCTTT
>TRBV28|.|.|TRBJ1-2
CASSLFERRGAGYTF
TGTGCCAGCAGTTTATTCGAACGAAGGGGCGCTGGCTACACCTTC
>TRBV9|once|.|TRBJ2-5
CASSVGGRTQETQYF
TGTGCCAGCAGCGTAGGTGGTCGGACCCAAGAGACCCAGTACTTC
>TRBV12-3/TRBV12-4|.|TRBD1|TRBJ2-2
CASRPGQHTGELFF
TGTGCCAGCAGGCCGGGACAGCACACGGGGGAGCTGTTTTTT
>TRBV24-1|.|.|TRBJ2-7
CATTGRGYEQYF
TGTGCCACCACAGGGCGGGGATACGAGCAGTACTTC
>TRBV6-1|.|.|TRBJ2-7
CASSQGRDILYNEQYF
TGTGCCAGCAGTCAAGGCCGGGACATTCTCTACAATGAGCAGTACTTC
>TRBV7-9|.|.|TRBJ2-5
CAGAFGGETQYF
TGTGCCGGGGCCTTTGGGGGAGAGACCCAGTACTTC
>TRBV7-9|few|.|TRBJ2-5
CASSSGLDSILQETQYF
TGTGCCAGCAGCTCGGGTCTCGACAGCATACTCCAAGAGACCCAGTACTTC
>TRBV20-1|.|.|TRBJ2-7
CSARGLSYEQYF
TGCAGTGCTAGGGGACTTTCCTACGAGCAGTACTTC
>TRBV20-1|once|.|TRBJ1-1
CSARTSGATEAFF
TGCAGTGCCAGAACCTCTGGGGCCACTGAAGCTTTCTTT
>TRBV5-1|.|TRBD2|TRBJ2-5
CASSPLAGARTEETQYF
TGCGCCAGCAGCCCTCTAGCGGGGGCACGAACCGAAGAGACCCAGTACTTC
>TRBV12-3/TRBV12-4|.|.|TRBJ1-6
CASSPGVSSYNSPLHF
TGTGCCAGCAGTCCAGGGGTGAGCTCCTATAATTCACCCCTCCACTTT
>TRBV5-1|.|.|TRBJ2-3
CASSPTSAGDTQYF
TGCGCCAGCAGCCCCACTAGTGCGGGGGATACGCAGTATTTT
>TRBV6-2/TRBV6-3|.|TRBD2|TRBJ2-1
CASSYSGLAGDNEQFF
TGTGCCAGCAGTTACTCTGGGCTAGCGGGGGACAATGAGCAGTTCTTC
>TRBV5-1|.|.|TRBJ1-4
CASSLGQRDEKLFF
TGCGCCAGCAGCTTGGGACAGAGAGATGAAAAACTGTTTTTT
>TRBV10-3|.|.|TRBJ1-5
CAISEPGRNQPQHF
TGTGCCATCAGTGAGCCGGGCAGGAATCAGCCCCAGCATTTT
>TRBV7-9|few|.|TRBJ2-7
CASSLASSGGDEQYF
TGTGCCAGCAGCTTAGCTTCATCAGGGGGGGACGAGCAGTACTTC
>TRBV27|.|.|TRBJ2-1
CASSLSKAGGFNEQFF
TGTGCCAGCAGTTTATCGAAGGCAGGGGGGTTCAATGAGCAGTTCTTC
>TRBV6-1|.|TRBD1|TRBJ1-6
CASREKTGNNSPLHF
TGTGCCAGCAGGGAGAAGACAGGGAATAATTCACCCCTCCACTTT
>TRBV6-5|.|TRBD2|TRBJ2-5
CASSRVSGGIQETQYF
TGTGCCAGCAGCCGCGTTAGCGGGGGCATCCAAGAGACCCAGTACTTC
>TRBV7-8|.|TRBD1|TRBJ2-3
CASRSAGGVADTQYF
TGTGCCAGCAGGTCTGCAGGGGGCGTGGCAGATACGCAGTATTTT
>TRBV5-5|.|.|TRBJ2-6
CASSRNPGTISSGANVLTF
TGTGCCAGCAGTCGAAATCCAGGGACAATCTCCTCTGGGGCCAACGTCCTGACTTTC
>TRBV6-1|.|TRBD2|TRBJ2-1
CATTLAGDDEQFF
TGTGCCACCACACTAGCGGGGGACGATGAGCAGTTCTTC
>TRBV10-3|.|TRBD1|TRBJ1-6
CTIRSDRGDSPLHF
TGTACCATCAGAAGTGACAGGGGCGATTCACCCCTCCACTTT
>TRBV7-9|.|.|TRBJ2-3
CASSFDTDTQYF
TGTGCCAGCAGCTTTGACACAGATACGCAGTATTTT
>TRBV6-6|.|TRBD2|TRBJ2-1
CASSLSGAGGQGEQFF
TGTGCCAGCAGTTTAAGCGGGGCGGGGGGCCAGGGTGAGCAGTTCTTC
>TRBV29-1|once|TRBD1|TRBJ1-1
CSVETLTGEAFF
TGCAGCGTTGAAACTTTGACAGGGGAAGCTTTCTTT
>TRBV7-2|.|.|TRBJ1-6
CASSTVPNSPLHF
TGTGCCAGCAGCACAGTTCCAAATTCACCCCTCCACTTT